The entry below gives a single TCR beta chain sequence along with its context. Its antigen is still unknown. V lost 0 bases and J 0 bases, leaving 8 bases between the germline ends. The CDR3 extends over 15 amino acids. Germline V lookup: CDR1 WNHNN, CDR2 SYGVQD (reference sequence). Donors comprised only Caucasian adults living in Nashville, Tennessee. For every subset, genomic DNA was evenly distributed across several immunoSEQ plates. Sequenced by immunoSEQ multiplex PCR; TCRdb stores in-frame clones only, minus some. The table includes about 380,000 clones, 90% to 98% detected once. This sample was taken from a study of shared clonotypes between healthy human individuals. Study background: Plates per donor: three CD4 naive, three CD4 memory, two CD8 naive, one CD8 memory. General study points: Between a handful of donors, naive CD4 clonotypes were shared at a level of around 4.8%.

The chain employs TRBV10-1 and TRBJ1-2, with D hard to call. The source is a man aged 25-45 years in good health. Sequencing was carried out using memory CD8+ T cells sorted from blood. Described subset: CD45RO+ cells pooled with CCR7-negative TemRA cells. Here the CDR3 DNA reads TGCGCCAGCAGTGAGTCGGCAACTTCTAACTATGGCTACACCTTC. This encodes CASSESATSNYGYTF.